This T cell receptor beta chain was recovered during a study of T cells in Graves' hyperthyroidism and ophthalmopathy (dated by TCRdb to the late 2010s). In terms of the full investigation: Peripheral blood samples were taken at the time of initial diagnosis, prior to any treatment. To identify TCR V-J signatures that set the groups apart, the researchers used a discovery cohort of approximately 98 patients, made up of some 41 with Graves' ophthalmopathy and some 60 with stable Graves' hyperthyroidism. Whether ophthalmopathy could be predicted prospectively was tested in an independent validation cohort made up of roughly 19 hyperthyroidism patients plus 17 patients who later progressed to ophthalmopathy. The 100 or so discovery patients were randomly split 7:3 into training and test sets. Thyroid tissue and blood T-cell repertoires from more than five Graves' hyperthyroidism patients were also compared in the study. Following sampling, methimazole starting at 30 mg daily was given to hyperthyroidism patients, and high-dose intravenous methylprednisolone was given to ophthalmopathy patients. The paper describes TCR Vbeta CDR3 sequencing of 140 or so peripheral blood samples, made up of 43 ophthalmopathy patients, approximately 76 hyperthyroidism patients and about 17 progressor patients. General findings and caveats noted by the study authors: Most expanded thyroid clonotypes (frequency above 0.001) were also found in blood, which suggests that blood repertoires may mirror thyroid immune responses. During validation, the model predicted progression to ophthalmopathy a median of approximately 7 months ahead of onset, with more than 60% sensitivity and almost 75% specificity. No statistical method was used to fix the sample size in advance, and group allocation was not hidden from the investigators. A model built on a 13 V-J signature distinguished ophthalmopathy from stable hyperthyroidism, reaching around 88% sensitivity and under 84% specificity in cross-validation and 80%/75% in testing.

A patient counted as having stable Graves' hyperthyroidism if no progression to ophthalmopathy occurred over 18 months of follow-up. Hyperthyroidism patients were newly diagnosed, had a disease duration of under 2 months, and were aged 18 to 65 years. Patients with uncontrolled infections, other autoimmune diseases, pregnancy or lactation were excluded. Diagnoses were based on clinical symptoms, serum thyroxine and TRAb, thyroid ultrasound and orbital computed tomography. PBMCs were separated from about 10 ml of fresh peripheral blood using Ficoll-Paque density gradient centrifugation. Total RNA was extracted with Trizol reagent, and quality was checked on an Agilent 2100 Bioanalyzer. In the case of this clonotype: Its antigen remains unidentified. No qualities accompany the bases; no much larger clone lies one base away.

The TCR beta CDR3 regions were amplified from the RNA transcripts. The TCR CDR3 was subjected to a first round of RT-PCR using the HTBI primer set and the Qiagen OneStep RT-PCR kit. Libraries were constructed in a second round of multiplex PCR, after which size selection and purification were carried out. Libraries were sequenced paired-end with 100 bp reads on an Illumina HiSeq2000. Turning to the authors' computational methods: SOAPnuke was used to process the raw data, with reads discarded if the reads contained adapters or uncalled bases, had a mean Phred below 15, or lacked an exact constant-primer or identifier match. High-quality paired reads were merged using COPE v1.2.5, and each unique nucleotide sequence was defined as a clonotype. MiTCR v1.1 was used to align clonotypes to the IMGT TRBV, TRBD and TRBJ reference segments. Analysis was restricted to V-J combinations with a frequency above 0.0001, which covered about 99% of repertoires. The TCS score was defined as F50 (clonal expansion) divided by E x V (chaos), with BLOSUM62-based TCRdist calculated between CDR3 peptides within each V-J. Welch's t-statistics and random forest reduced 500 to 650 V-J features to fewer than 15, which were used in a naive Bayes classifier (R e1071). TCRdb's own reprocessing of the public reads used fastp at Q25 and MiXCR and kept productive beta chains. When rows share a CDR3 protein, they turn into one entry using the most common DNA and genes. TCRdb's processing, not the authors', yielded these V and J calls. Counted in this sample were 300,000 to 400,000 distinct CDR3 sequences; roughly 23% of them appeared once. Less than 65% of the sample goes to the ten largest clones.

The cysteine opens and the phenylalanine closes a CDR3 of 17 amino acids. Here the CDR3 DNA is all that survives: 51 bases in frame from base 1. The trim is 4 bases for V and 8 bases for J, with a gap of 22 bases between the germline ends. The germline V gene specifies SGDLS as CDR1 and YYNGEE as CDR2. The clonotype originates from a woman between 50 and 59 years old with Graves' hyperthyroidism. Here the chain combines TRBV9 and TRBJ1-6; no D gene call is confident. The source material was blood. The CDR3 amino acid sequence is: CASSPWQAPTTDSPLHF. The nucleotide sequence is given as TGTGCCAGCAGCCCCTGGCAAGCCCCCACGACTGATTCACCCCTCCACTTT.